The following is a TCR beta chain sequence with its context. Its matching antigen is unknown. CD45RO-negative, CCR7-selected cells formed the naive CD8 fraction, which excluded terminally differentiated effector memory CD45RA+ cells. J was trimmed by 4 bases and V by 3 bases; bases with no gene match: 6. This CDR3 is 15 amino acids long. Germline CDR1 reads SGHRS; CDR2 reads YFSETQ. This entry is derived from a study of shared clonotypes between healthy human individuals. Across the whole study: Donors consisted of two women and a few men between 18 and 49.

Overall study findings and caveats: As a rule, naive subsets had a larger estimated richness than memory subsets. Genetic and exposure-history diversity was limited by the few donors. Naive CD4 clonotype sharing across several donors was about 5%.

Libraries were prepared by immunoSEQ multiplex PCR; TCRdb keeps only in-frame clonotypes and omits some of them. The table lists some 2.1 million clones, 93% of them singletons. What was sequenced was naive CD8+ T cells from PBMCs. The origin of this receptor is a man aged 18 to 30 in good health. Some clones in this sample may be carry-over from other donors' samples. V usage is TRBV5-1 and J usage is TRBJ2-7; 11 bases are shared with TRBD1. The CDR3 DNA is TGCGCCAGCAGCTATGGACAGGGGGCGAGGTACGAGCAGTACTTC. This sequence encodes CASSYGQGARYEQYF.